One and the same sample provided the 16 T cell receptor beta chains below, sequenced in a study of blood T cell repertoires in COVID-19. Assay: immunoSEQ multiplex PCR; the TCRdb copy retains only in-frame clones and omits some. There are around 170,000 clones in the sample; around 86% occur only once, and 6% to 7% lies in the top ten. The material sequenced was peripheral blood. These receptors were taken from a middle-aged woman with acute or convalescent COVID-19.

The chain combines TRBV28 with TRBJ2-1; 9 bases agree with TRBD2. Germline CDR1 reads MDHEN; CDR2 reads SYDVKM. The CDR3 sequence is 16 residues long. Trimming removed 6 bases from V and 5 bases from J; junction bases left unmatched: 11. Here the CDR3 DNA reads TGTGCCAGCAGCCTGGGGGGAGCGGGAGGCCACAATGAGCAGTTCTTC. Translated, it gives CASSLGGAGGHNEQFF. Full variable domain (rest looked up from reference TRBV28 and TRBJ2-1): DVKVTQSSRYLVKRTGEKVFLECVQDMDHENMFWYRQDPGLGLRLIYFSYDVKMKEKGDIPEGYSVSREKKERFSLILESASTNQTSMYLCASSLGGAGGHNEQFFGPGTRLTVL.

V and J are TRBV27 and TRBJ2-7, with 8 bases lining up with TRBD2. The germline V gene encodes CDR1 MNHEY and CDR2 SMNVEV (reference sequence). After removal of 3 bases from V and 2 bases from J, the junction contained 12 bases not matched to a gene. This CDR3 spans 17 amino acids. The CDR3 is CASSFTIPGLGTYEQYF. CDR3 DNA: TGTGCCAGCAGTTTCACCATTCCGGGACTAGGAACCTACGAGCAGTACTTC.

CDR3: CASSYSHSDRARPLHF. CDR3 DNA: TGTGCCAGCAGTTACTCACATTCGGACAGGGCGAGGCCCCTCCACTTT. The chain carries TRBV6-5 and TRBJ1-6, with TRBD1 identical over 8 bases. This CDR3 is built from 16 residues. The germline V gene encodes CDR1 MNHEY and CDR2 SVGAGI. J was trimmed by 13 bases and V by 0 bases; bases with no gene match: 11.

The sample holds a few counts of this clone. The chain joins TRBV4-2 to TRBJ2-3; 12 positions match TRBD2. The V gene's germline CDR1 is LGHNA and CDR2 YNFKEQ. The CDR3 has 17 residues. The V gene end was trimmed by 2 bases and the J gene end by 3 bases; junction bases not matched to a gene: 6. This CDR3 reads CASSQPSSGGGTDTQYF. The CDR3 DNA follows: TGTGCCAGCAGCCAACCCTCTAGCGGGGGGGGGACAGATACGCAGTATTTT.

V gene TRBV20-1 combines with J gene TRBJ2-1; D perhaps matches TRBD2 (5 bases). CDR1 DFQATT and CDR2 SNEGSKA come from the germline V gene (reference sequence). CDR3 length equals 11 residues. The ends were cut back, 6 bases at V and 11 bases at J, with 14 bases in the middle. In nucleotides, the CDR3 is TGCAGTGCCCCGAGGGCCGATAAGCAGTTCTTC. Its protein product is CSAPRADKQFF.

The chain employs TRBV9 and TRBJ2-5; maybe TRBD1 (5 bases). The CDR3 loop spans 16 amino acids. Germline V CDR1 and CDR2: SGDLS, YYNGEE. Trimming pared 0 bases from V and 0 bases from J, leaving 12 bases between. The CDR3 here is CASSVGAGQNQETQYF. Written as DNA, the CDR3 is TGTGCCAGCAGCGTAGGGGCAGGGCAAAACCAAGAGACCCAGTACTTC.

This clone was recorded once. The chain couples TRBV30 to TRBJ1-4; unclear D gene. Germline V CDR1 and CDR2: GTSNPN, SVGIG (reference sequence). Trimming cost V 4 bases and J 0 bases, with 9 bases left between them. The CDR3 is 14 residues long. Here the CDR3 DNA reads TGTGCCTGGAATGAGGTTGCAACTAATGAAAAACTGTTTTTT. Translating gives CAWNEVATNEKLFF.

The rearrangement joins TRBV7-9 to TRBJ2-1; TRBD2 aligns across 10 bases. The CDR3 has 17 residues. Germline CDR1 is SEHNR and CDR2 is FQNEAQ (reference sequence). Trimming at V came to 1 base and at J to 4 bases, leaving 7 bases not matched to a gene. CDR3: CASSLVRAGGMYNEQFF. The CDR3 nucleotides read TGTGCCAGCAGCTTAGTACGAGCGGGGGGGATGTACAATGAGCAGTTCTTC.

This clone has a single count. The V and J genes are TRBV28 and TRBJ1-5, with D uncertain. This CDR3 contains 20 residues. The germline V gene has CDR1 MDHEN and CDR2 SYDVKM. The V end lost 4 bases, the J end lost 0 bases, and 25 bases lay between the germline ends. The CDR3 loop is CASSWTNPNPSSYSNQPQHF. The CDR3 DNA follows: TGTGCCAGCAGTTGGACTAACCCAAATCCGAGCTCATATAGCAATCAGCCCCAGCATTTT.

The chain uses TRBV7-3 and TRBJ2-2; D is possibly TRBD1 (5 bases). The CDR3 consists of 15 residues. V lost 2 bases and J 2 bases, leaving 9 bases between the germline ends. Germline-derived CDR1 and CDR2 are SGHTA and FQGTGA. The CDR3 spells CASSLGGANTGELFF. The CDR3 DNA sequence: TGTGCCAGCAGCTTAGGTGGGGCTAACACCGGGGAGCTGTTTTTT.

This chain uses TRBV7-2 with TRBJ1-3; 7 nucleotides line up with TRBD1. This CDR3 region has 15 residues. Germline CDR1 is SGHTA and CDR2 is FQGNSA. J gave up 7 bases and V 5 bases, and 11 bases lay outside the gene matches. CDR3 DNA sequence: TGTGCCAGCAGCCCCGGACAGGCGGGAATGAACACCATATATTTT. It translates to CASSPGQAGMNTIYF.

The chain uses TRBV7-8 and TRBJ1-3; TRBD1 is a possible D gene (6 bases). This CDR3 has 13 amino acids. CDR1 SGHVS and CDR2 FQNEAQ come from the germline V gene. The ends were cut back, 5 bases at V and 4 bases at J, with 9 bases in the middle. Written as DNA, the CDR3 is TGTGCCAGCAGCAAAGACAGGGGAAACACCATATATTTT. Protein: CASSKDRGNTIYF.

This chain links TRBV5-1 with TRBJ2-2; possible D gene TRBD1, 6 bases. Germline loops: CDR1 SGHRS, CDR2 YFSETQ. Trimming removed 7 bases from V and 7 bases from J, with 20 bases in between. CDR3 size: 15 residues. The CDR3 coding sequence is TGCGCCAGCCGGGTCCGGGACACCGGACGCGGGGAGCTGTTTTTT. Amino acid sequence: CASRVRDTGRGELFF.

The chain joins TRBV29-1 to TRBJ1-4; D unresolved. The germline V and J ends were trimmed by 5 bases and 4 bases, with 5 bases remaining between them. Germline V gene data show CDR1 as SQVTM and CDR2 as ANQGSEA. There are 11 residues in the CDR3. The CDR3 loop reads CSVKLNEKLFF. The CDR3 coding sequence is TGCAGCGTTAAGCTTAATGAAAAACTGTTTTTT.

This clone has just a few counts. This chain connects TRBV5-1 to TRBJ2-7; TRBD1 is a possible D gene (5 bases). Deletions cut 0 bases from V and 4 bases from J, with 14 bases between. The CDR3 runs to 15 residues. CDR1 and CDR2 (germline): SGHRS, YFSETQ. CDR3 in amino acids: CASSLAEQGRYEQYF. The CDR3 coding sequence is TGCGCCAGCAGCTTGGCAGAGCAGGGCCGATACGAGCAGTACTTC.

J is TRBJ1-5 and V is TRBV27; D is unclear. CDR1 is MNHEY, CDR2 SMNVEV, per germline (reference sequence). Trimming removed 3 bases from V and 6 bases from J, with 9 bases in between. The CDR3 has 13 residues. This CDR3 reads CASSLARGQPQHF. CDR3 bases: TGTGCCAGCAGTTTGGCCCGGGGTCAGCCCCAGCATTTT.